What follows describes a single TCR beta chain. What it binds is not known. This sample is drawn from a study of T cell responses to AZD1222 COVID-19 vaccine. Across the whole study: Second-dose timings of about 4 or about 12 weeks were pooled.

After removal of 5 bases from V and 7 bases from J, the junction contained 4 bases not matched to a gene. This CDR3 is 13 amino acids long. Germline V gene lookup returns CDR1 SNHLY and CDR2 FYNNEI. Overall study findings and caveats: Spike-specific TCR depth and breadth grew after two AZD1222 doses. Most donors were white British and more were female, and clonal diversity was possibly underestimated. Only after the peak T cell response were repertoires sampled.

Produced via immunoSEQ multiplex PCR; TCRdb's table is partial and in-frame only. The table includes 100,000 to 150,000 clones, 70% to 90% detected once. The genes are TRBV2 and TRBJ2-1, with 8 positions matching TRBD1. The receptor was isolated from an adult in good health. This material consisted of peripheral blood, taken on day 0 of AZD1222 vaccination. CDR3 loop: CASSPDRVNEQFF. CDR3 sequence (DNA): TGTGCCAGCAGTCCGGACAGGGTAAATGAGCAGTTCTTC.